This T cell receptor beta chain was profiled in a study of cytomegalovirus exposure and HLA in healthy donors. Germline values: CDR1 SQVTM, CDR2 ANQGSEA. This CDR3 has 13 amino acids. V gave up 5 bases and J gave up 3 bases, with 13 bases separating them. Both 60 Vbeta primers and 13 Jbeta primers went into the PCR. Sequencing was performed with immunoSEQ multiplex PCR; in TCRdb, only in-frame clones are kept and a portion is missing. This sample contains just over 60,000 clones. The gene calls are TRBV29-1 and TRBJ1-1; D not resolved. The sequencing sample was made of PBMCs. This receptor was obtained from a man aged 25 to 40 in good health and CMV-seropositive. The CDR3 DNA reads TGCAGCGTTAGTTCCCGGCGGGACACTGAAGCTTTCTTT. Translation: CSVSSRRDTEAFF. The complete variable domain, with remaining parts taken from reference TRBV29-1 and TRBJ1-1, reads SAVISQKPSRDICQRGTSLTIQCQVDSQVTMMFWYRQQPGQSLTLIATANQGSEATYESGFVIDKFPISRPNLTFSTLTVSNMSPEDSSIYLCSVSSRRDTEAFFGQGTRLTVV.